Listed here are 23 T cell receptor beta chains from one sample, sequenced in a study of blood T cell repertoires in COVID-19. Sequencing was performed with immunoSEQ multiplex PCR; in TCRdb, only in-frame clones are kept and a portion is missing. The sample carries 150,000 to 200,000 clones, about 88% recorded once. The sequencing input was peripheral blood. These receptors were taken from a man aged 55 to 70 with active or convalescent COVID-19.

The chain joins TRBV9 to TRBJ2-3, with D unresolved. The V end was cut by 0 bases, the J end by 0 bases, with 11 bases between. The CDR3 sequence is 16 residues long. The V gene's germline CDR1 is SGDLS and CDR2 YYNGEE. CDR3 coding DNA: TGTGCCAGCAGCGTAGGCGCCTCACCTAGCACAGATACGCAGTATTTT. Translation gives CASSVGASPSTDTQYF.

The chain is built from TRBV5-1 and TRBJ1-2; D not resolved. Germline CDR1 SGHRS, CDR2 YFSETQ. Trimming left V 0 bases short and J 8 bases short, with 11 bases between. The CDR3 is 13 amino acids. The CDR3 DNA is TGCGCCAGCAGCTTGGTGTCAACCCGGGGCTACACCTTC. Translated, it gives CASSLVSTRGYTF.

The chain is built from TRBV19 and TRBJ2-7; 9 bases line up with TRBD1. Trimming took 4 bases from V and 2 from J; bases not matched to a gene: 6. This CDR3 contains 15 residues. Germline lookup yields CDR1 LNHDA and CDR2 SQIVND (reference sequence). CDR3 protein: CASSRRTGAAYEQYF. The DNA of the CDR3 is TGTGCCAGTAGTAGAAGGACAGGGGCCGCCTACGAGCAGTACTTC.

The V and J genes are TRBV30 and TRBJ1-2; TRBD1 matches 7 bases. From germline, CDR1 is GTSNPN and CDR2 SVGIG (reference sequence). The V segment lost 2 bases and the J segment 4 bases; nucleotides outside the gene matches: 7. This CDR3 contains 14 residues. Written as DNA, the CDR3 is TGTGCCTGGAGTCTTAAGGACAGGTCCTATGGCTACACCTTC. Encoded protein: CAWSLKDRSYGYTF.

V and J are TRBV7-9 and TRBJ2-3; tentative D call: TRBD2 (5 bases). Trimming took 5 bases from V and 4 from J, leaving 19 bases between them. The CDR3 runs to 16 residues. CDR1 and CDR2 from the germline V gene are SEHNR and FQNEAQ (reference sequence). The CDR3 here is CASSPRSGGSADTQYF. The CDR3, as DNA: TGTGCCAGCAGCCCGAGATCTGGTGGGAGCGCAGATACGCAGTATTTT.

This clone was picked up one time. CDR3 in amino acids: CASMREVRDTQYF. In nucleotides, the CDR3 is TGTGCCAGCATGCGGGAGGTTAGAGATACGCAGTATTTT. V usage is TRBV6-5 and J usage is TRBJ2-3; 8 bases agree with TRBD2. The CDR3 is 13 amino acids. Germline CDR1 is MNHEY and CDR2 is SVGAGI. The V and J ends lost 7 bases and 5 bases, in that order; junction bases with no gene match: 5.

The chain carries TRBV15 and TRBJ1-5; the match to TRBD1 covers 8 bases. The J segment lost 8 bases and the V segment lost 4 bases, leaving 7 bases of the junction unmatched. The CDR3 extends over 14 amino acids. Germline V gene data show CDR1 as LNHNV and CDR2 as YYDKDF (reference sequence). CDR3 in amino acids: CATSTRQGIKPQHF. The CDR3 coding sequence is TGTGCCACCAGCACCAGACAGGGGATTAAGCCCCAGCATTTT.

This sequence joins TRBV13 and TRBJ2-3, with 9 bases that match TRBD2. This CDR3 is 15 amino acids long. The ends lost 2 bases at V and 2 bases at J; junction bases unmatched: 2. Germline V gives CDR1 PRHDT, CDR2 FYEKMQ (reference sequence). The CDR3 loop reads CASSLLAGPTDTQYF. The DNA for the CDR3 is TGTGCCAGCAGCTTACTAGCGGGGCCCACAGATACGCAGTATTTT.

This clone has only a few counts. CDR3 nucleotides: TGTGCCAGCAGCTTAGAACAGGATTTCGGAAAACTGTTTTTT. Its translation is CASSLEQDFGKLFF. The chain joins TRBV7-9 to TRBJ1-4, with D maybe TRBD1 (5 bases). Germline CDR1 SEHNR, CDR2 FQNEAQ (reference sequence). The CDR3 is 14 residues long. V lost 1 base to trimming and J lost 10 bases, with 13 bases between them.

The chain is built from TRBV7-9 and TRBJ2-5; TRBD1 matches 10 bases. CDR1 is SEHNR, CDR2 FQNEAQ, per germline (reference sequence). The CDR3 is 16 residues long. V trimming: 1 base; J trimming: 1 base; junction bases outside the gene matches: 3. CDR3 in amino acids: CASSLGDRGFQETQYF. DNA of the CDR3: TGTGCCAGCAGCTTAGGGGACAGGGGCTTCCAAGAGACCCAGTACTTC.

A remark on this clone: In the same sample, other DNA sequences code for this CDR3. V is TRBV20-1 and J is TRBJ1-2; D unclear. V was shortened by 5 bases and J by 5 bases, with 9 bases between the two germline ends. Per the germline V gene, CDR1 is DFQATT and CDR2 is SNEGSKA (reference sequence). The CDR3 has 11 residues. The CDR3 DNA sequence: TGCAGTGCTCGCACCGGGTATGGCTACACCTTC. This sequence encodes CSARTGYGYTF.

V usage is TRBV6-5 and J usage is TRBJ1-3; D remains unclear. V lost 0 bases and J 3 bases, leaving 12 bases between the germline ends. The CDR3 has 16 residues. Germline V gene lookup returns CDR1 MNHEY and CDR2 SVGAGI. The CDR3 here is CASSYSSGEVGNTIYF. CDR3 DNA sequence: TGTGCCAGCAGTTACTCGTCCGGGGAAGTTGGAAACACCATATATTTT.

This rearrangement joins TRBV19 to TRBJ2-3, with TRBD1 matching over 9 bases. The CDR3 contains 13 residues. Germline values: CDR1 LNHDA, CDR2 SQIVND (reference sequence). The trim removed 10 bases at V and 7 bases at J, leaving 9 bases unmatched. DNA of the CDR3: TGTGCCACCCGGGACAGGGTTACAAATACGCAGTATTTT. Residues: CATRDRVTNTQYF. Full variable domain (outside the CDR3, taken from reference TRBV19 and TRBJ2-3): DGGITQSPKYLFRKEGQNVTLSCEQNLNHDAMYWYRQDPGQGLRLIYYSQIVNDFQKGDIAEGYSVSREKKESFPLTVTSAQKNPTAFYLCATRDRVTNTQYFGPGTRLTVL.

CDR3 DNA sequence: TGTGCCAGCAGCCCGGGACAGGGAAGGAATCAGCCCCAGCATTTT. Protein product: CASSPGQGRNQPQHF. This chain connects TRBV11-2 to TRBJ1-5, with TRBD1 matching over 9 bases. The CDR3 has 15 residues. Trimming at V came to 5 bases and at J to 4 bases, leaving 6 bases not matched to a gene. Germline CDR1 is SGHAT and CDR2 is FQNNGV.

The chain is built from TRBV4-2 and TRBJ2-3, with TRBD2 as a possible D gene (6 bases). Germline V CDR1 and CDR2: LGHNA, YNFKEQ. The CDR3 length is 17 residues. Trimming took 3 bases from V and 0 from J, leaving 16 bases between them. CDR3 nucleotide sequence: TGTGCCAGCAGCCAGTGGCGGGGCCGACCTAGCACAGATACGCAGTATTTT. It codes for CASSQWRGRPSTDTQYF.

This sequence joins TRBV7-9 and TRBJ1-2; maybe TRBD1 (6 bases). The V gene's germline CDR1 is SEHNR and CDR2 FQNEAQ (reference sequence). The ends were cut back, 5 bases at V and 4 bases at J, with 11 bases in the middle. This CDR3 has 13 residues. The CDR3 region is CASSPTGFYGYTF. DNA for the CDR3: TGTGCCAGCAGCCCAACAGGGTTCTATGGCTACACCTTC.

This sequence joins TRBV18 and TRBJ2-3; tentatively, D is TRBD1 (5 bases). CDR1 and CDR2 (germline): KGHSH, LQKENI. The CDR3 runs 17 residues. V dropped 4 bases and J dropped 1 base, with 18 bases sitting between them. DNA for the CDR3: TGTGCCAGCTCACGACAAGATTCGACAGATGGCACAGATACGCAGTATTTT. Its translation is CASSRQDSTDGTDTQYF. The full variable domain, its missing parts supplied by reference TRBV18 and TRBJ2-3, is NAGVMQNPRHLVRRRGQEARLRCSPMKGHSHVYWYRQLPEEGLKFMVYLQKENIIDESGMPKERFSAEFPKEGPSILRIQQVVRGDSAAYFCASSRQDSTDGTDTQYFGPGTRLTVL.

The chain has TRBV9 and TRBJ1-2, with unresolved D. The CDR3 length is 15 residues. V lost 0 bases to trimming and J lost 0 bases, with 9 bases between them. CDR1 and CDR2 from the germline V gene are SGDLS and YYNGEE. The CDR3 nucleotides read TGTGCCAGCAGCGTAGTAGCGAATACTAACTATGGCTACACCTTC. Its protein is CASSVVANTNYGYTF.

The rearrangement links TRBV18 to TRBJ1-6; D not resolved. Germline V gene sequence: CDR1 KGHSH, CDR2 LQKENI. V lost 3 bases, J lost 10 bases, and 16 bases lay in between. The CDR3 runs to 15 residues. CDR3 nucleotide sequence: TGTGCCAGCTCACCCGCCCTTATAACCGGGTCACCCCTCCACTTT. Its translation is CASSPALITGSPLHF.

CDR3 sequence reads: CASSPGTSGFDEQYF. The CDR3 coding sequence is TGTGCCAGCAGTCCCGGGACTAGCGGTTTCGACGAGCAGTACTTC. The chain uses TRBV2 and TRBJ2-7; 11 bases align to TRBD2. The CDR3 consists of 15 residues. Germline-derived CDR1 and CDR2 are SNHLY and FYNNEI. V lost 5 bases and J lost 5; bases outside the gene matches: 8.

The chain recombines TRBV18 with TRBJ2-7; perhaps TRBD2 as D (6 bases). The CDR3 is made up of 14 amino acids. Germline lookup yields CDR1 KGHSH and CDR2 LQKENI. Trimming pared 0 bases from V and 6 bases from J, leaving 12 bases between. CDR3 amino acids: CASSPPAGRSEQYF. CDR3 sequence (DNA): TGTGCCAGCTCACCACCAGCGGGTCGGAGCGAGCAGTACTTC.

The chain couples TRBV5-1 to TRBJ1-1, with 9 bases lining up with TRBD1. Per the germline V gene, CDR1 is SGHRS and CDR2 is YFSETQ. V was pared by 1 base and J by 5 bases, with 6 bases of the junction left unmatched. This CDR3 region has 15 residues. This CDR3 reads CASSLIGQGSTEAFF. For the CDR3, the DNA is TGCGCCAGCAGCTTGATAGGACAGGGGAGTACTGAAGCTTTCTTT.

This clone was found once. The CDR3, as DNA: TGTGCCAGCAGTCTGGGTACCTCAGGGTCGGGTCAGCCCCAGCATTTT. This sequence encodes CASSLGTSGSGQPQHF. The V gene is TRBV27, the J gene TRBJ1-5; possible D gene TRBD1, 5 bases. Germline-derived CDR1 and CDR2 are MNHEY and SMNVEV (reference sequence). V lost 5 bases and J 6 bases, leaving 20 bases between the germline ends. There are 16 residues in the CDR3.